This TCR beta chain originates from a study of blood T cell repertoires in COVID-19. As for the study in general: Material from acute and convalescent COVID-19 was sourced from the United States, Italy and Spain. T cells, B-cell-depleted T cells, or PBMCs provided the cDNA or gDNA that served as material.

The J segment lost 1 base and the V segment lost 4 bases, leaving 3 bases of the junction unmatched. Germline-derived CDR1 and CDR2 are SGHNT and YYREEE (reference sequence). This CDR3 is 14 amino acids long. This clone turned up a few times. TCRdb's table, derived via immunoSEQ multiplex PCR, lists solely in-frame clones and lacks some. The sample lists 140,000 to 150,000 clones; 76% were seen once. The gene calls are TRBV5-4 and TRBJ1-1; TRBD1 matches at 8 bases. Sequenced: peripheral blood. This receptor was identified in a man in his sixties with acute or convalescent COVID-19. The chain's CDR3 is CASSGGQENTEAFF. For the CDR3, the DNA is TGTGCCAGCAGCGGGGGACAGGAGAACACTGAAGCTTTCTTT.